Listed below are T cell receptor beta chains from one sample, sequenced in a study of PD-L1 blockade in urothelial cancer. Generated by immunoSEQ multiplex PCR, the TCRdb table keeps only in-frame clones and is missing some. Of 35,000 to 40,000 clones listed, approximately 86% are singletons. Sequencing used PBMCs, obtained around atezolizumab (anti-PD-L1) treatment. The receptor set was obtained from a man aged 55-75 years with urothelial cancer. CDR3s include the opening cysteine and the closing phenylalanine or tryptophan. The D gene is left open where the match is weak. The size of a clone is reported for some rows only, either as once, few or many, or as a class for expanded clones.

d_call | j_call | v_call | clone_size | cdr3_nt | cdr3_aa
- | TRBJ2-7 | TRBV5-1 | - | TGCGCCAGCAGCTTAGAAGCGCCTAGCTCCTACGAGCAGTACTTC | CASSLEAPSSYEQYF
TRBD1 | TRBJ2-5 | TRBV5-4 | once | TGTGCCAGCAGCTCGGGACAGGGTCCCCTCGGGGAGACCCAGTACTTC | CASSSGQGPLGETQYF
TRBD2 | TRBJ2-1 | TRBV5-1 | - | TGCGCCAGCAGCTTTAGCGGGGAGAAGAGGGGTGAGCAGTTCTTC | CASSFSGEKRGEQFF
TRBD1 | TRBJ1-2 | TRBV27 | - | TGTGCCAGCAGCGGGACAGGGCAAGCTAACTATGGCTACACCTTC | CASSGTGQANYGYTF
TRBD2 | TRBJ2-2 | TRBV4-2 | - | TGTGCCAGCAGCCAAGTAAAGGCTAGCGGGGGGTTCTTGAAGGCCGGGGAGCTGTTTTTT | CASSQVKASGGFLKAGELFF
TRBD2 | TRBJ2-7 | TRBV27 | - | TGTGCCAGCAGACCGACACTAGCGGGGTTTGGCGAGCAGTACTTC | CASRPTLAGFGEQYF
- | TRBJ2-1 | TRBV9 | - | TGTGCCAGCAGCCTCGGACTACTCTACAATGAGCAGTTCTTC | CASSLGLLYNEQFF
TRBD1 | TRBJ1-1 | TRBV5-4 | - | TGTGCCAGCACAAAGAGTGGAGGGACAGGCAACACTGAAGCTTTCTTT | CASTKSGGTGNTEAFF
TRBD2 | TRBJ2-1 | TRBV5-1 | once | TGCGCCAGCAGCGATTCACTAGCGGACTATGAGCAGTTCTTC | CASSDSLADYEQFF
TRBD2 | TRBJ2-2 | TRBV9 | - | TGTGCCAGCAGCCCCGGACTAGCGGTGATCGGGGAGCTGTTTTTT | CASSPGLAVIGELFF
TRBD2 | TRBJ2-2 | TRBV5-1 | - | TGCGCCAGCACCCGGGGGGTAACAAACACCGGGGAGCTGTTTTTT | CASTRGVTNTGELFF
TRBD2 | TRBJ2-3 | TRBV5-1 | - | TGCGCCAGCAGCTTGGGGACTAGCATCAGAGAAGATACGCAGTATTTT | CASSLGTSIREDTQYF
TRBD2 | TRBJ2-1 | TRBV2 | - | TGTGCCAGCAGCTCCGGGGGAGCGGGGGTAGGGAATGAGCAGTTCTTC | CASSSGGAGVGNEQFF
TRBD1 | TRBJ2-3 | TRBV18 | - | TGTGCCAGCTCACCAGGGACAGGAAGCACAGATACGCAGTATTTT | CASSPGTGSTDTQYF
- | TRBJ1-5 | TRBV7-6 | - | TGTGCCAGCAGCTTAGCCTCTAGTCAGCCCCAGCATTTT | CASSLASSQPQHF
TRBD2 | TRBJ2-1 | TRBV5-1 | - | TGCGCCAGCAGCTCAGGGACTAGCGGTTACAATGAGCAGTTCTTC | CASSSGTSGYNEQFF
- | TRBJ1-2 | TRBV5-6 | - | TGTGCCAGCAGCTTGGACAGAAACTATGGCTACACCTTC | CASSLDRNYGYTF
TRBD2 | TRBJ2-3 | TRBV10-3 | - | TGTGCCATCAAGGGACTAGCGGGGGAAACAGATACGCAGTATTTT | CAIKGLAGETDTQYF
- | TRBJ1-6 | TRBV5-4 | few | TGTGCCAGCAGCTTACGACAGAACAATTCACCCCTCCACTTT | CASSLRQNNSPLHF
- | TRBJ2-7 | TRBV19 | - | TGTGCCAGCTCAACAGGGATGAGGGCCTACGAGCAGTACTTC | CASSTGMRAYEQYF
TRBD1 | TRBJ1-2 | TRBV6-5 | - | TGTGCCAGCACCTCGGGGACAGGGTGGGGCTATGGCTACACCTTC | CASTSGTGWGYGYTF
TRBD2 | TRBJ2-2 | TRBV2 | - | TGTGCCAGCCGCTGGGGACTAGCGCCCACCGGGGAGCTGTTTTTT | CASRWGLAPTGELFF
TRBD1 | TRBJ1-5 | TRBV19 | once | TGTGCCAGTAGCCGGGACAGGTGGAAGAATCAGCCCCAGCATTTT | CASSRDRWKNQPQHF
- | TRBJ2-3 | TRBV10-3 | - | TGTGCCATCAGTCCCCCGGGCGGGGCAGATACGCAGTATTTT | CAISPPGGADTQYF
- | TRBJ1-6 | TRBV7-3 | - | TGTGCCAGCAGCTTAGGGCAGGGGCAGGCTGCCAATTCACCCCTCCACTTT | CASSLGQGQAANSPLHF
- | TRBJ2-1 | TRBV30 | - | TGTGCCTGGAGTATATACAATGAGCAGTTCTTC | CAWSIYNEQFF
- | TRBJ1-5 | TRBV27 | - | TGTGCCAGCAGGCCGGGACAAAGACATGAGCAGCCCCAGCATTTT | CASRPGQRHEQPQHF
- | TRBJ1-5 | TRBV6-5 | many | TGTGCCAGCAGCTACGACAGGCTCAATCAGCCCCAGCATTTT | CASSYDRLNQPQHF
- | TRBJ1-2 | TRBV7-2 | - | TGTGCCAGCAGCTCGGACAGACTAGCGGGGGGCTACACCTTC | CASSSDRLAGGYTF
TRBD1 | TRBJ2-7 | TRBV11-1 | once | TGTGCCAGCAGCCGGACAGGGGGGTACGAGCAGTACTTC | CASSRTGGYEQYF
TRBD1 | TRBJ2-5 | TRBV19 | - | TGTGCCAGTAGTATACCCACAACTGGGGACAGGCAAGAGACCCAGTACTTC | CASSIPTTGDRQETQYF
- | TRBJ1-5 | TRBV10-1 | few | TGCGCCAGCAGTGACCATAGCAATCAGCCCCAGCATTTT | CASSDHSNQPQHF
TRBD1 | TRBJ2-5 | TRBV11-2 | - | TGTGCCAGCAGTCCAGGACAGGGGGTTCTAGAGACCCAGTACTTC | CASSPGQGVLETQYF
TRBD1 | TRBJ1-1 | TRBV28 | few | TGTGCCAGCAGTTCCGGGACAGGTTGGAACACTGAAGCTTTCTTT | CASSSGTGWNTEAFF
- | TRBJ2-1 | TRBV9 | - | TGTGCCAGCAGCGTAGGTCTAGGGGGCACTAGCCCGAATGAGCAGTTCTTC | CASSVGLGGTSPNEQFF
TRBD1 | TRBJ2-5 | TRBV7-8 | - | TGTGCCAGTAGGACAGGGAAAGAGACCCAGTACTTC | CASRTGKETQYF
- | TRBJ2-7 | TRBV5-8 | - | TGTGCCAGCAGCTCGGACAGTGCGAGCTCCTACGAGCAGTACTTC | CASSSDSASSYEQYF
TRBD2 | TRBJ2-7 | TRBV5-1 | - | TGCGCCAGCAGCTTGTTAGCGGGAGGAGGAGAGGTGCAGTACTTC | CASSLLAGGGEVQYF